The 32 T cell receptor beta chains presented below share a single source sample, sequenced in a study of shared clonotypes between healthy human individuals. Clones were sequenced by immunoSEQ multiplex PCR, and TCRdb holds only the in-frame ones, with some missing. This table holds about 520,000 clones, about 85% found once. The sample taken for sequencing was PBMCs. The source of these receptors is a woman in her thirties or forties in good health. Some clones in this sample may be carry-over from other donors' samples.

The chain joins TRBV10-3 to TRBJ1-3, with D tentatively TRBD1 (6 bases). The CDR3 extends over 14 amino acids. Deletions cut 10 bases from V and 4 bases from J, with 17 bases between. Germline V CDR1 and CDR2: ENHRY, SYGVKD. CDR3 nucleotides: TGTGCCACCAGGGGAGCCGAACCGGGAAACACCATATATTTT. Its translation: CATRGAEPGNTIYF.

This clone was picked up many times. This likely stems from a read error, as it lies one base from a far larger clone. Other DNA sequences in this sample translate to the same CDR3. The chain links TRBV5-4 to TRBJ1-1; weak D call: TRBD1 (5 bases). The CDR3 is 13 amino acids. V was trimmed by 4 bases and J by 1 base, leaving 8 bases between them. Germline V gene data show CDR1 as SGHNT and CDR2 as YYREEE (reference sequence). CDR3 protein: CASSPGQNTEAFF. CDR3 nucleotides: TGTGCCAGCAGCCCCGGACAGAACACTGAAGCTTTCTTT.

The rearrangement joins TRBV28 to TRBJ2-1, with 9 bases fitting TRBD2. The CDR3 sequence is 15 residues long. Germline V CDR1 and CDR2: MDHEN, SYDVKM. Unmatched junction bases numbered 4, after V lost 2 bases and J lost 5 bases. The chain's CDR3 is CASSLRGLANNEQFF. The CDR3 nucleotides read TGTGCCAGCAGTTTACGCGGACTAGCGAACAATGAGCAGTTCTTC. Looking up the rest from reference TRBV28 and TRBJ2-1 gives the full variable domain: DVKVTQSSRYLVKRTGEKVFLECVQDMDHENMFWYRQDPGLGLRLIYFSYDVKMKEKGDIPEGYSVSREKKERFSLILESASTNQTSMYLCASSLRGLANNEQFFGPGTRLTVL.

This clone appeared once. The chain is built from TRBV29-1 and TRBJ2-7; no clear D. Germline V gene sequence: CDR1 SQVTM, CDR2 ANQGSEA. The CDR3 length is 12 residues. V was cut by 4 bases and J by 2 bases, with 9 bases left in between. The CDR3 DNA sequence: TGCAGCGTTGGTTCAGGCCCCTACGAGCAGTACTTC. Translated, it gives CSVGSGPYEQYF.

The rearrangement uses TRBV5-1 and TRBJ2-7, with 11 nucleotides matching TRBD2. The CDR3 consists of 18 residues. Germline CDR1 SGHRS, CDR2 YFSETQ. After removal of 4 bases from V and 2 bases from J, the junction contained 14 bases not matched to a gene. CDR3 sequence: CASSVGTSGRVGTYEQYF. The CDR3 nucleotides read TGCGCCAGCAGCGTGGGGACTAGCGGAAGGGTGGGGACCTACGAGCAGTACTTC.

Points on this clone: A read error is likely here: a far larger clone is one base away. The chain is built from TRBV7-2 and TRBJ1-2, with D possibly TRBD1 on 6 matching bases. This CDR3 has 16 amino acids. CDR1 SGHTA and CDR2 FQGNSA come from the germline V gene. This CDR3 is CASSLASGQSNYCYTF. DNA for the CDR3: TGTGCCAGCAGCTTAGCTTCCGGACAGAGTAACTATTGCTACACCTTC.

The chain has TRBV5-6 and TRBJ2-2, with no clear D. The CDR3 is 13 amino acids. Germline V lookup: CDR1 SGHDT, CDR2 YYEEEE. Trimming left V 4 bases short and J 3 bases short, with 7 bases between. The CDR3 is CASSKIYTGELFF. CDR3 bases: TGTGCCAGCAGCAAAATTTACACCGGGGAGCTGTTTTTT.

The chain uses TRBV7-6 and TRBJ2-5, with unresolved D. Trimming removed 7 bases from V and 2 bases from J, with 17 bases in between. CDR3 length: 15 residues. Germline loops: CDR1 SGHVS, CDR2 FNYEAQ. The CDR3 region has the DNA TGTGCCAGCACCAAACGGCCCCGTGCGCAAGAGACCCAGTACTTC. This encodes CASTKRPRAQETQYF. The variable domain in full, completed from reference TRBV7-6 and TRBJ2-5, reads GAGVSQSPRYKVTKRGQDVALRCDPISGHVSLYWYRQALGQGPEFLTYFNYEAQQDKSGLPNDRFSAERPEGSISTLTIQRTEQRDSAMYRCASTKRPRAQETQYFGPGTRLLVL.

This clone has only a few counts. The chain couples TRBV5-6 to TRBJ2-1, with unresolved D. Germline CDR1 SGHDT, CDR2 YYEEEE. The CDR3 extends over 14 amino acids. V was clipped by 5 bases and J by 2 bases, with 11 bases between them. The CDR3 DNA sequence: TGTGCCAGCAGTTACACGGACGCCTACAATGAGCAGTTCTTC. This encodes CASSYTDAYNEQFF. The whole variable domain, remainder taken from reference TRBV5-6 and TRBJ2-1, is DAGVTQSPTHLIKTRGQQVTLRCSPKSGHDTVSWYQQALGQGPQFIFQYYEEEERQRGNFPDRFSGHQFPNYSSELNVNALLLGDSALYLCASSYTDAYNEQFFGPGTRLTVL.

The chain links TRBV18 to TRBJ2-5; D call uncertain. Germline CDR1 and CDR2: KGHSH and LQKENI. V was trimmed by 10 bases and J by 5 bases, leaving 14 bases between them. The CDR3 is 12 amino acids. CDR3 loop: CATREAAETQYF. Here the CDR3 DNA reads TGTGCCACCAGAGAGGCGGCGGAGACCCAGTACTTC.

About this clone itself: The same CDR3 is also encoded by other DNA sequences in this sample. This chain links TRBV5-1 with TRBJ1-4, with D perhaps matching TRBD1 (5 bases). Trimming cost V 0 bases and J 2 bases, with 8 bases left between them. Germline V gene data show CDR1 as SGHRS and CDR2 as YFSETQ. CDR3 length equals 15 residues. In nucleotides, the CDR3 is TGCGCCAGCAGCTTGGGGCGGGGGACTAATGAAAAACTGTTTTTT. This gives the protein CASSLGRGTNEKLFF.

This clone was recorded once. CDR3 sequence (DNA): TGTGCCAGCAGCTTAGCGGGAGGGCGGGACACCGGGGAGCTGTTTTTT. Amino acids: CASSLAGGRDTGELFF. This chain joins TRBV7-2 and TRBJ2-2, with 7 nucleotides matching TRBD2. V shed 0 bases and J 3 bases; nucleotides not matched to a gene: 4. CDR1 and CDR2 (germline): SGHTA, FQGNSA. The length of the CDR3 is 16 residues. The full variable domain, rest sourced from reference TRBV7-2 and TRBJ2-2, is GAGVSQSPSNKVTEKGKDVELRCDPISGHTALYWYRQSLGQGLEFLIYFQGNSAPDKSGLPSDRFSAERTGGSVSTLTIQRTQQEDSAVYLCASSLAGGRDTGELFFGEGSRLTVL.

This clone was seen more than once but under ten times. The V and J genes are TRBV9 and TRBJ2-7; D unclear. The germline gives CDR1 SGDLS, CDR2 YYNGEE. V was shortened by 0 bases and J by 0 bases, with 7 bases between the two germline ends. The CDR3 extends over 14 amino acids. CDR3 loop: CASSVGPSSYEQYF. The CDR3 DNA sequence: TGTGCCAGCAGCGTAGGTCCTAGCTCCTACGAGCAGTACTTC. The entire variable domain, with the rest obtained from reference TRBV9 and TRBJ2-7, is as follows: DSGVTQTPKHLITATGQRVTLRCSPRSGDLSVYWYQQSLDQGLQFLIQYYNGEERAKGNILERFSAQQFPDLHSELNLSSLELGDSALYFCASSVGPSSYEQYFGPGTRLTVT.

This sequence joins TRBV28 and TRBJ1-2; possible D gene TRBD1, 5 bases. Looked up from germline, CDR1 is MDHEN and CDR2 is SYDVKM. The CDR3 sequence is 13 residues long. V was pared by 3 bases and J by 4 bases, with 9 bases between. This CDR3 reads CASSFPGLYGYTF. CDR3 nucleotides: TGTGCCAGCAGTTTCCCGGGACTCTATGGCTACACCTTC.

The chain has TRBV28 and TRBJ2-7, with TRBD1 as a possible D gene (5 bases). Germline loops: CDR1 MDHEN, CDR2 SYDVKM. Trimming removed 3 bases from V and 2 bases from J, with 8 bases in between. This CDR3 comprises 13 residues. The CDR3 coding sequence is TGTGCCAGCAGTTTGGGGCACACCTACGAGCAGTACTTC. Its translation: CASSLGHTYEQYF.

The CDR3 sequence is CASRGGQVGDYGYTF. CDR3 nucleotides: TGTGCCAGCAGAGGAGGACAGGTCGGGGACTATGGCTACACCTTC. This chain connects TRBV6-1 to TRBJ1-2, with 7 bases matching TRBD1. The germline CDR1 and CDR2 sequences are MNHNS and SASEGT. The CDR3 totals 15 residues. The V gene end was trimmed by 6 bases and the J gene end by 3 bases; junction bases not matched to a gene: 10.

This clone occurred many times. The chain combines TRBV6-5 with TRBJ2-2; possibly TRBD1 or TRBD2 for D (5 bases each). CDR1 and CDR2 (germline): MNHEY, SVGAGI. CDR3 length equals 14 residues. The V end lost 5 bases, the J end lost 3 bases, and 10 bases lay between the germline ends. The CDR3 region has the DNA TGTGCCAGCAGTCTTTTGGGGGACACCGGGGAGCTGTTTTTT. It codes for CASSLLGDTGELFF.

Worth noting for this clone: This likely stems from a read error, as it lies one base from a far larger clone. This chain links TRBV28 with TRBJ1-5; a weak D match, TRBD1 (5 bases). Germline V CDR1 and CDR2: MDHEN, SYDVKM. The CDR3 has 15 residues. CDR3 in amino acids: CAISFRGVINQPQHF. CDR3 DNA sequence: TGTGCCATCAGTTTTCGAGGGGTTATCAATCAGCCCCAGCATTTT.

This clone is a singleton in its sample. The J gene is TRBJ1-1, the V gene TRBV9; possible D gene TRBD1, 5 bases. This CDR3 has 16 residues. CDR1 and CDR2 (germline): SGDLS, YYNGEE. V lost 0 bases, J lost 1 base, and 13 bases lay in between. The DNA of the CDR3 is TGTGCCAGCAGCGTAGCGGGGGGGAACCAGAACACTGAAGCTTTCTTT. Its translation: CASSVAGGNQNTEAFF.

V and J are TRBV7-9 and TRBJ1-3; weak D call: TRBD1 (6 bases). The germline V and J ends were trimmed by 4 bases and 0 bases, with 16 bases remaining between them. Germline values: CDR1 SEHNR, CDR2 FQNEAQ (reference sequence). The CDR3 extends over 17 amino acids. CDR3: CASSSAQGGHSGNTIYF. CDR3 DNA: TGTGCCAGCAGCTCAGCCCAAGGGGGACACTCTGGAAACACCATATATTTT.

To note about this clone: Only one base separates this from a far larger clonotype, so it likely reflects a read error. The chain employs TRBV7-3 and TRBJ2-2, with 8 bases matching TRBD1. Unmatched junction bases numbered 6, after V lost 5 bases and J lost 1 base. Germline lookup yields CDR1 SGHTA and CDR2 FQGTGA. The CDR3 extends over 16 amino acids. The CDR3 spells CASSQGASRNTGELFF. CDR3 sequence (DNA): TGTGCCAGCAGCCAGGGGGCTAGCCGGAACACCGGGGAGCTGTTTTTT.

This clone was picked up a small number of times. The J gene is TRBJ2-2, the V gene TRBV5-1; D is ambiguous. Trimming pared 3 bases from V and 5 bases from J, leaving 14 bases between. The CDR3 runs 15 residues. The V gene's germline CDR1 is SGHRS and CDR2 YFSETQ. Here the CDR3 DNA reads TGCGCCAGCAGCTCTGACTTGGAACCAACCGGGGAGCTGTTTTTT. Protein sequence: CASSSDLEPTGELFF.

The V call is TRBV7-9, the J call TRBJ1-4; D is ambiguous. V was pared by 5 bases and J by 4 bases, with 8 bases between. The CDR3 has 13 amino acids. Germline V gene data show CDR1 as SEHNR and CDR2 as FQNEAQ (reference sequence). CDR3 amino acids: CASSPRNNEKLFF. As DNA, the CDR3 is TGTGCCAGCAGCCCTCGAAATAATGAAAAACTGTTTTTT.

The chain combines TRBV19 with TRBJ2-4; D may be TRBD2 (5 bases). The CDR3 spans 15 residues. CDR1 is LNHDA and CDR2 is SQIVND in the germline V gene (reference sequence). V was trimmed by 3 bases and J by 0 bases, leaving 9 bases between them. CDR3 protein: CASSIVGIAKNIQYF. CDR3 nucleotides: TGTGCCAGTAGTATCGTCGGGATAGCCAAAAACATTCAGTACTTC.

The chain recombines TRBV2 with TRBJ1-4; 7 bases are shared with TRBD1. The V gene's germline CDR1 is SNHLY and CDR2 FYNNEI. V was pared by 7 bases and J by 5 bases, with 10 bases of the junction left unmatched. This CDR3 is 15 amino acids long. The CDR3 DNA follows: TGTGCCAGCATCCGCCCGGGACAGTTCAATGAAAAACTGTTTTTT. Protein: CASIRPGQFNEKLFF.

The chain couples TRBV5-1 to TRBJ2-3; 8 bases fit TRBD1. J lost 4 bases, V lost 0 bases, and 7 bases had no gene match. The CDR3 is 16 residues long. Germline V lookup: CDR1 SGHRS, CDR2 YFSETQ. This CDR3 reads CASSLDPGGVSDTQYF. For the CDR3, the DNA is TGCGCCAGCAGCTTGGATCCAGGGGGCGTTTCAGATACGCAGTATTTT.

This sequence joins TRBV5-1 and TRBJ2-5; 12 bases are shared with TRBD1. The J segment lost 7 bases and the V segment lost 4 bases, leaving 11 bases of the junction unmatched. Germline loops: CDR1 SGHRS, CDR2 YFSETQ. The CDR3 has 16 amino acids. The CDR3 bases are TGCGCCAGCAGCCCACAACCGGGACAGGGGGCAAGGACCCAGTACTTC. This encodes CASSPQPGQGARTQYF.

The chain has TRBV6-5 and TRBJ2-2; D is ambiguous. The CDR3 has 15 amino acids. The V and J ends lost 0 bases and 2 bases respectively, with 7 bases between them. CDR1 MNHEY and CDR2 SVGAGI come from the germline V gene. The CDR3 reads CASSYSESNTGELFF. CDR3 DNA sequence: TGTGCCAGCAGTTACTCTGAGTCAAACACCGGGGAGCTGTTTTTT.

CDR3 coding DNA: TGCGCCAGCAGCCAAGAAGGAGGGGTGGGACCCGGGGAGCTGTTTTTT. Translating it yields CASSQEGGVGPGELFF. The chain combines TRBV4-3 with TRBJ2-2; possible D gene TRBD2, 6 bases. The CDR3 extends over 16 amino acids. The V end lost 0 bases, the J end lost 6 bases, and 14 bases lay between the germline ends. CDR1 and CDR2 from the germline V gene are LGHNA and YSLEER.

The V gene is TRBV9, the J gene TRBJ2-1; 14 nucleotides line up with TRBD2. CDR1 and CDR2 from the germline V gene are SGDLS and YYNGEE. V lost 0 bases and J lost 7; bases outside the gene matches: 3. The CDR3 has 16 residues. The CDR3 region is CASSVGGLAGDNEQFF. For the CDR3, the DNA is TGTGCCAGCAGCGTAGGGGGACTAGCGGGAGATAATGAGCAGTTCTTC.

Comments on this clone: This likely stems from a read error, as it lies one base from a far larger clone. Because it lacks the conserved phenylalanine or tryptophan at the end, this CDR3 is likely a read error. The rearrangement joins TRBV18 to TRBJ2-7; 12 bases are shared with TRBD2. The J segment lost 6 bases and the V segment lost 3 bases, leaving 6 bases of the junction unmatched. The CDR3 totals 15 residues. Germline V gene sequence: CDR1 KGHSH, CDR2 LQKENI. The CDR3 loop is CASSPTQGLAGEQYL. The CDR3 nucleotides are TGTGCCAGCTCACCTACCCAGGGACTAGCGGGCGAGCAGTACCTC.

The rearrangement joins TRBV4-1 to TRBJ2-5; D possibly corresponds to TRBD2 (5 bases). This CDR3 comprises 15 residues. The germline CDR1 and CDR2 sequences are MGHRA and YSYEKL. V gave up 0 bases and J gave up 2 bases, with 10 bases separating them. The CDR3 protein is CASSQDYGNQETQYF. CDR3 in DNA: TGCGCCAGCAGCCAAGATTACGGGAATCAAGAGACCCAGTACTTC.